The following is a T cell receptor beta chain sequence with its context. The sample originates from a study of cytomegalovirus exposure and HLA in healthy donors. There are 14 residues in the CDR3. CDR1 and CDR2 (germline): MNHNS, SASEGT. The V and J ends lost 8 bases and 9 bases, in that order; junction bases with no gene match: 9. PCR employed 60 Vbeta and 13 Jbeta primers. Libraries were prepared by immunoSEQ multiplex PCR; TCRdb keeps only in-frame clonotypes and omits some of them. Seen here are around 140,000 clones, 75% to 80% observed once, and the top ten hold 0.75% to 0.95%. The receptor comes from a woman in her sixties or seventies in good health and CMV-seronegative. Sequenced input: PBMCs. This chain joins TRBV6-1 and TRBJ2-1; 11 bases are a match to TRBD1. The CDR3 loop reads CASPGQGARSEQFF. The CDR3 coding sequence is TGTGCCAGCCCTGGACAGGGGGCGCGTTCTGAGCAGTTCTTC.